This T cell receptor beta chain was recovered during a study of T cells in Graves' hyperthyroidism and ophthalmopathy. This clonotype was detected a few times. Template material for amplifying TCR beta CDR3 regions consisted of RNA transcripts. HTBI primers were employed in a first-round RT-PCR of the TCR CDR3. A single record per CDR3 protein comes from TCRdb applying MiXCR to the multiplex PCR reads. The sample carries about 570,000 distinct CDR3 sequences, roughly 50% recorded once. Patients with uncontrolled infections, other autoimmune diseases, pregnancy or lactation were excluded. Germline V gives CDR1 SEHNR, CDR2 FQNEAQ (reference sequence). The CDR3 runs to 13 residues. Trimming took off 5 bases at V and 5 bases at J, with 13 bases between the two ends.

The chain is built from TRBV7-9 and TRBJ2-7; a weak D match, TRBD2 (5 bases). This sequence originates from an adult woman with Graves' disease, either hyperthyroidism or ophthalmopathy (not recorded which). The sample comprised peripheral blood or thyroid tissue (not recorded which). CDR3 residues: CASSPRDPDEQYF. CDR3 sequence (DNA): TGTGCCAGCAGCCCACGGGATCCGGACGAGCAGTACTTC.